Below, 32 T cell receptor beta chains from the same sample are listed, as sequenced in a study of CD8+ T cells in alopecia areata. Extracted RNA was reverse transcribed into cDNA, the sequencing template. Produced via immunoSEQ multiplex PCR; TCRdb's table is partial and in-frame only. The table records over 200,000 clones, 64% of them present only once. The treatment: oral pan-JAK inhibitor, 5-10 mg twice daily. Source: CD4+ T cells sorted from blood, taken at week 4, from a patient treated with tofacitinib. These receptors originate from a human donor with alopecia areata.

The gene calls are TRBV29-1 and TRBJ1-1; 12 nucleotides agree with TRBD1. The trim removed 6 bases at V and 4 bases at J, leaving 6 bases unmatched. The CDR3 sequence is 14 residues long. CDR1 SQVTM and CDR2 ANQGSEA come from the germline V gene. CDR3 nucleotide sequence: TGCAGCGTATCGGGACAGGGGGCGTCCACTGAAGCTTTCTTT. Amino acids: CSVSGQGASTEAFF.

This clone was counted only a few times. J is TRBJ1-1 and V is TRBV15; the D is unclear. The V end was cut by 0 bases, the J end by 4 bases, with 9 bases between. The V gene's germline CDR1 is LNHNV and CDR2 YYDKDF (reference sequence). The CDR3 is made up of 14 amino acids. The CDR3 bases are TGTGCCACCAGCAGAGATATGCTGGGCACTGAAGCTTTCTTT. It yields the protein CATSRDMLGTEAFF.

The CDR3, as DNA: TGTGCCAGCAGCTTGAGGGCCGTCGGCAATCAGCCCCAGCATTTT. Translated: CASSLRAVGNQPQHF. V is TRBV7-2 and J is TRBJ1-5, with D hard to call. Germline V gene sequence: CDR1 SGHTA, CDR2 FQGNSA. Trimming cost V 3 bases and J 2 bases, with 11 bases left between them. The CDR3 consists of 15 residues.

The gene calls are TRBV5-1 and TRBJ2-3; the match to TRBD1 covers 10 bases. Germline V lookup: CDR1 SGHRS, CDR2 YFSETQ. V shed 3 bases, J shed 4 bases, and the junction held 5 bases outside the gene matches. This CDR3 contains 15 residues. The CDR3 region has the DNA TGCGCCAGCAGCTCGGGACAGGGGCACGCAGATACGCAGTATTTT. Protein sequence: CASSSGQGHADTQYF.

The chain uses TRBV11-2 and TRBJ2-3; D is ambiguous. This CDR3 contains 14 residues. V was clipped by 1 base and J by 1 base, with 6 bases between them. Germline values: CDR1 SGHAT, CDR2 FQNNGV. The DNA for the CDR3 is TGTGCCAGCAGCTTAGGTGCACGCACAGATACGCAGTATTTT. Its translation is CASSLGARTDTQYF.

The chain combines TRBV23-1 with TRBJ1-5; D unresolved. TRBV23-1 is marked as an open reading frame, function uncertain. The ends were cut back, 0 bases at V and 0 bases at J, with 9 bases in the middle. The CDR3 loop spans 16 amino acids. Written as DNA, the CDR3 is TGCGCCAGCAGTCAATCGTTCAGTTATAGCAATCAGCCCCAGCATTTT. Amino acid sequence: CASSQSFSYSNQPQHF.

This sequence joins TRBV29-1 and TRBJ2-5; D may be TRBD2 (5 bases). The J call may not be correct, given that the DNA end is closer to TRBJ2-7. The CDR3 is 14 amino acids. Germline CDR1 reads SQVTM; CDR2 reads ANQGSEA. Here the CDR3 reads CSVREGSLIYEQYF. CDR3 bases: TGCAGCGTCCGAGAGGGAAGTCTGATCTACGAGCAGTACTTC.

The genes are TRBV7-2 and TRBJ1-6; a weak D match, TRBD1 (6 bases). Trimming removed 5 bases at V and 9 bases at J, with 17 bases between. This CDR3 has 15 residues. CDR1 SGHTA and CDR2 FQGNSA come from the germline V gene. CDR3 sequence reads: CASSPPGGGGSPLHF. The CDR3 bases are TGTGCCAGCAGCCCACCCGGAGGGGGTGGTTCACCCCTCCACTTT.

The chain is built from TRBV10-3 and TRBJ2-5; D remains unclear. Germline V gene data show CDR1 as ENHRY and CDR2 as SYGVKD. The CDR3 spans 12 residues. V was trimmed by 3 bases and J by 0 bases, leaving 2 bases between them. This CDR3 is CAISDDQETQYF. CDR3 nucleotide sequence: TGTGCCATCAGTGATGACCAAGAGACCCAGTACTTC.

The chain combines TRBV7-2 with TRBJ1-2, with D maybe TRBD1 (5 bases). The CDR3 consists of 13 residues. Germline V gene data show CDR1 as SGHTA and CDR2 as FQGNSA. V was cut by 1 base and J by 8 bases, with 11 bases left in between. The CDR3 nucleotides read TGTGCCAGCAGCTTAGTCGGTGGGGACGGCTACACCTTC. It specifies CASSLVGGDGYTF.

This clone was detected a few times. An end of the junction differs from the germline gene, which may be a read error. CDR3 sequence reads: CASSLARRQTYYGYTF. The CDR3 DNA sequence: TGTGCCAGCAGCCTAGCCAGGCGACAGACTTACTATGGCTACACCTTC. This chain joins TRBV7-2 and TRBJ1-2; D possibly corresponds to TRBD1 (5 bases). This CDR3 has 16 amino acids. Germline V lookup: CDR1 SGHTA, CDR2 FQGNSA.

J is TRBJ1-2 and V is TRBV7-8; 7 bases align to TRBD1. The CDR3 sequence is 13 residues long. Germline values: CDR1 SGHVS, CDR2 FQNEAQ. Trimming at V came to 5 bases and at J to 2 bases, leaving 2 bases not matched to a gene. The CDR3 reads CASSRGQNYGYTF. CDR3 in DNA: TGTGCCAGCAGCCGGGGACAGAACTATGGCTACACCTTC. The full variable domain, with the rest looked up from reference TRBV7-8 and TRBJ1-2, is GAGVSQSPRYKVAKRGQDVALRCDPISGHVSLFWYQQALGQGPEFLTYFQNEAQLDKSGLPSDRFFAERPEGSVSTLKIQRTQQEDSAVYLCASSRGQNYGYTFGSGTRLTVV.

This chain links TRBV5-5 with TRBJ2-1; D uncertain. CDR1 is SGHKS, CDR2 YYEKEE, per germline (reference sequence). Trimming stripped 1 base from V and 7 bases from J, with 9 bases between. The CDR3 has 13 residues. Here the CDR3 DNA reads TGTGCCAGCAGCTTGATAAGCTCTAATGAGCAGTTCTTC. It specifies CASSLISSNEQFF.

The chain has TRBV25-1 and TRBJ2-7; possible D gene TRBD1, 6 bases. This CDR3 spans 13 amino acids. With 7 bases removed from V and 4 bases from J, the gap between germline ends came to 14 bases. The V gene's germline CDR1 is MGHDK and CDR2 SYGVNS. In nucleotides, the CDR3 is TGTGCCAGCAACATGGGGGCACGGTACGAGCAGTACTTC. It yields the protein CASNMGARYEQYF.

This clone was picked up a small number of times. V and J are TRBV15 and TRBJ2-7; maybe TRBD1 (5 bases). Trimming took 9 bases from V and 0 from J, leaving 12 bases between them. CDR1 is LNHNV, CDR2 YYDKDF, per germline (reference sequence). This CDR3 comprises 13 residues. The CDR3 nucleotides read TGTGCCACGTCCAGGGAATCCTCCTACGAGCAGTACTTC. Amino acid sequence: CATSRESSYEQYF.

The chain carries TRBV2 and TRBJ2-3, with 10 bases aligning to TRBD1. J was trimmed by 10 bases and V by 3 bases; bases with no gene match: 1. The CDR3 extends over 12 amino acids. Germline CDR1 and CDR2: SNHLY and FYNNEI. The CDR3 protein is CASSEGQGSQYF. In DNA form, the CDR3 reads TGTGCCAGCAGTGAGGGACAGGGGTCGCAGTATTTT.

V and J are TRBV4-1 and TRBJ2-1; 14 nucleotides agree with TRBD2. The germline V gene encodes CDR1 MGHRA and CDR2 YSYEKL. The trim removed 6 bases at V and 7 bases at J, leaving 5 bases unmatched. This CDR3 has 15 residues. CDR3 DNA: TGCGCCAGCAGTCCGACTAGCGGGGGGGCGAATGAGCAGTTCTTC. Translated: CASSPTSGGANEQFF.

The rearrangement uses TRBV7-2 and TRBJ1-1; D unclear. The CDR3 runs to 12 residues. Looked up from germline, CDR1 is SGHTA and CDR2 is FQGNSA. V was pared by 5 bases and J by 4 bases, with 8 bases between. The DNA of the CDR3 is TGTGCCAGCAGCATGCCAGGCACTGAAGCTTTCTTT. It yields the protein CASSMPGTEAFF.

The chain links TRBV29-1 to TRBJ2-5, with TRBD1 as a possible D gene (6 bases). CDR1 is SQVTM and CDR2 is ANQGSEA in the germline V gene. The CDR3 is 12 residues long. Trimming cost V 7 bases and J 1 base, with 10 bases left between them. CDR3 loop: CSADRSQETQYF. For the CDR3, the DNA is TGCAGCGCCGACAGGAGCCAAGAGACCCAGTACTTC.

The chain's CDR3 is CASRETGNTEAFF. DNA for the CDR3: TGTGCCAGCAGGGAGACAGGGAACACTGAAGCTTTCTTT. The rearrangement links TRBV2 to TRBJ1-1; D is perhaps TRBD1 (6 bases). This CDR3 region has 13 residues. Germline V gene lookup returns CDR1 SNHLY and CDR2 FYNNEI. Between the trimmed V and J ends, which lost 6 bases and 1 base, there was a span of 9 bases.

The rearrangement links TRBV7-3 to TRBJ2-1; D gene uncertain. V was cut by 1 base and J by 6 bases, with 10 bases left in between. The CDR3 has 14 residues. The germline V gene has CDR1 SGHTA and CDR2 FQGTGA. The CDR3 sequence: CASSLNLVRNEQFF. In nucleotides, the CDR3 is TGTGCCAGCAGCTTAAATCTAGTGCGCAATGAGCAGTTCTTC.

This CDR3 reads CATSRDPSGGLETQYF. Written as DNA, the CDR3 is TGTGCCACCAGCAGAGATCCTAGCGGGGGGCTAGAGACCCAGTACTTC. J is TRBJ2-5 and V is TRBV15; TRBD2 matches at 11 bases. The CDR3 length is 16 residues. Per germline, CDR1 LNHNV and CDR2 YYDKDF (reference sequence). The trim removed 0 bases at V and 4 bases at J, leaving 4 bases unmatched.

This chain connects TRBV7-9 to TRBJ2-3; the match to TRBD2 covers 8 bases. CDR1 and CDR2 from the germline V gene are SEHNR and FQNEAQ (reference sequence). The ends lost 3 bases at V and 6 bases at J; junction bases unmatched: 17. The CDR3 is 18 amino acids. CDR3 amino acids: CASSLRRAPERGMDTQYF. DNA for the CDR3: TGTGCCAGCAGCTTGAGGCGGGCACCCGAGCGGGGGATGGATACGCAGTATTTT.

This clone was counted between two and nine times. The chain recombines TRBV30 with TRBJ2-5; unclear D gene. Judging by the DNA end, TRBJ2-7 fits better; the J call may be wrong. The CDR3 length is 12 residues. Germline V CDR1 and CDR2: GTSNPN, SVGIG (reference sequence). The CDR3 nucleotides read TGTGCCTGGAACCGACCCTCGGGCGAGCAGTACTTC. Amino acid sequence: CAWNRPSGEQYF.

This chain uses TRBV7-2 with TRBJ2-1; D gene uncertain. CDR3 length: 11 residues. Germline assignment: CDR1 SGHTA and CDR2 FQGNSA. V was pared by 8 bases and J by 4 bases, with 6 bases between. CDR3 nucleotide sequence: TGTGCCAGCGCCACTTACAATGAGCAGTTCTTC. Translation gives CASATYNEQFF.

This clone was seen a few times. This sequence joins TRBV5-1 and TRBJ1-1; tentatively, D is TRBD1 (6 bases). CDR1 and CDR2 (germline): SGHRS, YFSETQ. Trimming removed 4 bases at V and 1 base at J, with 11 bases between. The CDR3 length is 14 residues. The CDR3 sequence is CASSIGQTNTEAFF. CDR3 bases: TGCGCCAGCAGCATAGGACAGACGAACACTGAAGCTTTCTTT.

The chain combines TRBV30 with TRBJ1-5; 10 bases fit TRBD1. Germline trimming cut 3 bases from V and 6 bases from J; bases unmatched to any gene: 8. The germline V gene has CDR1 GTSNPN and CDR2 SVGIG (reference sequence). The CDR3 is 15 amino acids. CDR3 sequence reads: CAWSDPDRGRQPQHF. The CDR3 nucleotides are TGTGCCTGGAGCGACCCCGACAGGGGGCGTCAGCCCCAGCATTTT.

The V gene is TRBV4-3, the J gene TRBJ1-2; D is ambiguous. Germline lookup yields CDR1 LGHNA and CDR2 YSLEER. Deletions cut 0 bases from V and 5 bases from J, with 4 bases between. The CDR3 totals 12 residues. CDR3 protein: CASSQDQYGYTF. In DNA form, the CDR3 reads TGCGCCAGCAGCCAAGATCAGTATGGCTACACCTTC.

This clone was seen only once. This chain links TRBV18 with TRBJ2-7, with a weak D call TRBD2 (5 bases). V dropped 3 bases and J dropped 4 bases, with 10 bases sitting between them. The CDR3 spans 13 residues. CDR1 is KGHSH, CDR2 LQKENI, per germline. CDR3 DNA sequence: TGTGCCAGCTCACCGGGAGTACCGTACGAGCAGTACTTC. Translation: CASSPGVPYEQYF.

The gene calls are TRBV5-1 and TRBJ1-1; the D is unclear. V was pared by 4 bases and J by 5 bases, with 15 bases between. This CDR3 contains 14 residues. Germline V CDR1 and CDR2: SGHRS, YFSETQ. This CDR3 is CASSADPMRTEAFF. The DNA of the CDR3 is TGCGCCAGCAGCGCCGACCCGATGAGAACTGAAGCTTTCTTT.

This clone occurred a few times. The chain links TRBV7-2 to TRBJ2-1; a possible D gene is TRBD2 (5 bases). V lost 5 bases and J 0 bases, leaving 11 bases between the germline ends. Germline V gives CDR1 SGHTA, CDR2 FQGNSA. CDR3 length: 15 amino acids. CDR3 bases: TGTGCCAGCAGCCTCGAGCGGAGCTCCTACAATGAGCAGTTCTTC. Encoded protein: CASSLERSSYNEQFF.

This chain links TRBV2 with TRBJ2-7; 12 bases agree with TRBD1. The junction had 9 bases not matched to a gene; V was cut back by 2 bases and J by 7 bases. The CDR3 length is 16 residues. Germline-derived CDR1 and CDR2 are SNHLY and FYNNEI. The chain's CDR3 is CASSETTGTGGWEQYF. The CDR3 DNA follows: TGTGCCAGCAGTGAAACGACCGGGACAGGGGGCTGGGAGCAGTACTTC.